This TCR beta chain was recovered during a study of cytomegalovirus exposure and HLA in healthy donors. Study context: HLA-typed donors contributed 65 million to 95 million unique TCRs, which were held in an early data release. Notes on the study in general: Presence/absence comparisons presumed near-even sequencing depth among donors.

V was pared by 0 bases and J by 6 bases, with 8 bases between. Per germline, CDR1 MNHNY and CDR2 SVGAGI (reference sequence). The CDR3 loop spans 13 amino acids. To note about this clone: Its cognate antigen is unknown.

This PCR relied on a set of 60 Vbeta primers and 13 Jbeta primers. TCRdb's table, derived via immunoSEQ multiplex PCR, lists solely in-frame clones and lacks some. The sample carries tens of thousands of clones, roughly 80% recorded once. This sequence joins TRBV6-6 and TRBJ1-1; D is ambiguous. This TCR was sampled from a woman aged 30 to 39 in good health and CMV-seropositive. Sequenced: PBMCs. The CDR3 DNA is TGTGCCAGCAGTTACTCGAGCCTTGCTGAAGCTTTCTTT. This sequence encodes CASSYSSLAEAFF.